This TCR beta chain originates from a study of T cell responses to AZD1222 COVID-19 vaccine. This CDR3 region has 15 residues. Germline assignment: CDR1 SQVTM and CDR2 ANQGSEA. V dropped 7 bases and J dropped 2 bases, with 21 bases sitting between them. Study-level findings and limits: Only a handful of AZD1222 recipients tested seropositive at baseline. Spike-specific TCR repertoires showed rising breadth and depth after two AZD1222 doses. Possibly, clonal diversity was underestimated; donors were largely white British and included more females. As reported, nearly half of all spike-specific TCRs target variant regions that are unmutated.

This clone was found a few times. The antigen remains unidentified. Libraries were prepared by immunoSEQ multiplex PCR; TCRdb keeps only in-frame clonotypes and omits some of them. The table includes about 31,000 clones, roughly 88% detected once. The chain employs TRBV29-1 and TRBJ2-7, with D perhaps matching TRBD1 or TRBD2 (5 bases each). The clonotype comes from an adult who received the AZD1222 COVID-19 vaccine. The sequences come from peripheral blood, collected 28 days after the second AZD1222 dose. The CDR3 nucleotides are TGCAGCGCGTCTGGGTGGTGGGGGTCCCCCTACGAGCAGTACTTC. This encodes CSASGWWGSPYEQYF.